This TCR beta chain comes out of a study of cytomegalovirus exposure and HLA in healthy donors. About the study: Unique TCR beta sequences numbering some 120 million came from around 180 million T cells in an earlier analysis.

Details on this clone: The antigen remains undetermined.

Study conclusions and caveats: Highly shared variants forming one cluster were likely a sequencing artifact. The availability of immune exposure information extended only to CMV serostatus. In most subjects, TCR beta sequences reportedly gave accurate predictions of HLA-A and HLA-B alleles.

Germline V CDR1 and CDR2: MDHEN, SYDVKM. The CDR3 contains 15 residues. The ends were cut back, 5 bases at V and 2 bases at J, with 13 bases in the middle. Researchers ran the PCR with 60 Vbeta and 13 Jbeta primers. Profiled with immunoSEQ multiplex PCR; TCRdb holds only in-frame clones, not every one. The sample includes more than 100,000 clones, approximately 80% of them seen just once. The chain is built from TRBV28 and TRBJ2-1; a weak D match, TRBD1 (6 bases). Sequencing was done on a sample of PBMCs. This TCR was sampled from a man in his forties in good health and CMV-seronegative. Written as DNA, the CDR3 is TGTGCCAGCAGTAGTGACAGGATCCCCTACAATGAGCAGTTCTTC. Its protein product is CASSSDRIPYNEQFF.